Sequencing of this TCR beta chain was carried out in a study of T cell repertoires in cytomegalovirus infection. Study-wide context: HLA-B-restricted CMV epitopes that are well studied, plus recently identified HLA-C-restricted ones, were used by the study. A matching HLA type, together with CMV infection, was signaled by public TCR beta signatures.

Notes on this clonotype: Its antigen is still unknown.

TCRdb fed the reads into MiXCR, producing one record per CDR3 protein. The sample contains about 740,000 distinct CDR3 sequences, roughly a third of which appear only once. CDR3 length equals 15 residues. Germline lookup yields CDR1 SGHVS and CDR2 FNYEAQ. With 4 bases clipped from V and 3 bases from J, the junction kept 8 bases outside the gene matches. Study conclusions and caveats: Cumulative public TCR beta family frequency identified carriers of CMV plus the relevant HLA. The study found HLA-C-restricted CMV-specific TCR beta clonotypes dominating the ex vivo response.

The TCR comes from a human donor in good health (CMV status not recorded). Some clones in this sample may be carry-over from other donors' samples. The rearrangement joins TRBV7-6 to TRBJ2-7, with 8 bases identical to TRBD2. Sequenced here: cultured PBMCs, sampled from culture after CMV antigen stimulation. The CDR3 here is CASSSERGRNYEQYF. CDR3 sequence (DNA): TGTGCCAGCAGCTCAGAGCGGGGGAGGAACTACGAGCAGTACTTC.